This T cell receptor (beta chain) was identified in a study of molecular identifiers for immune sequencing clone quantification. Across the whole study: The replicate experiment used RNA from 20,000 or 100,000 naive CD8 cells. This RNA was split into five aliquots, and four of them were sequenced.

A word on this clonotype: Its specificity is unknown. With a much larger clone just one base away, this may be a read error.

In preparing bulk TCR libraries, previously described methods and listed TCR primers were used. Using its own MiXCR run on the PCR reads, TCRdb lists one record per CDR3 protein. The sample comprises about 630,000 distinct CDR3 sequences, roughly 25% of which are singletons, and 0.78% rests with the top ten. The CDR3 extends over 13 amino acids. Germline loops: CDR1 MNHEY, CDR2 SVGEGT. Trimming cost V 3 bases and J 4 bases, with 10 bases left between them. When naive CD8 T cells were sorted, they were gated as CD8+CD4-CCR7+CD45RA+. Study-level findings and limits: Sizes of highly expanded clones could be underestimated through identical TCRs sharing a barcode.

The clonotype was recovered from a human donor in good health. Some libraries in this study had Jurkat cell RNA spiked in. This chain connects TRBV6-2 or TRBV6-3 to TRBJ2-7, with D possibly being TRBD1 or TRBD2 (5 bases each). The sample comprised naive CD8+ T cells from blood, with Jurkat cell RNA spiked in. As for subset: FACS-sorted CD8+CD4-CCR7+CD45RA+ naive T cells. CDR3 nucleotide sequence: TGTGCCAGCAGTTATGGGGACCGTTACGAGCAGTACTTC. Amino acid sequence: CASSYGDRYEQYF.